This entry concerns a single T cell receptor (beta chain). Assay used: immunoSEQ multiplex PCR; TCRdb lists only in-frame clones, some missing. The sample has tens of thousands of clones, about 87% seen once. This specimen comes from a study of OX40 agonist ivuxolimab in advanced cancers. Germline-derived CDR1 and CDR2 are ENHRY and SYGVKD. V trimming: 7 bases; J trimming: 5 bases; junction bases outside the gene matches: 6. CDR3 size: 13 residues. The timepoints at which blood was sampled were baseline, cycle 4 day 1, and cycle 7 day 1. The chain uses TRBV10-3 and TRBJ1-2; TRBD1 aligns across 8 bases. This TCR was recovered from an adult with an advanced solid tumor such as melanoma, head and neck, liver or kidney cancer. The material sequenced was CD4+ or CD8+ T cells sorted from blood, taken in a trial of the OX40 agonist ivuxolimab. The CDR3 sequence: CAITPDREYGYTF. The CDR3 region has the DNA TGTGCCATCACCCCGGACAGGGAATATGGCTACACCTTC.